These T cell receptor beta chains were read from a single sample in a study of response to subunit inactivated influenza vaccine. TCRdb passed the RT-PCR reads through MiXCR, listing each CDR3 protein once. The top ten clones hold approximately 6.5% of a sample with about 700,000 distinct CDR3 sequences, around 14% of them seen once. Sequences were derived from PBMCs from blood, sampled less than 15 days before vaccination. The receptors come from a man in his fifties or sixties who received an inactivated influenza vaccine. Both conserved end residues are part of each CDR3. A D gene is named only where the DNA matches it firmly. The size entry is marked missing in some rows and otherwise reads once, few, many or a size class.

clone size,D gene,CDR3 length,J gene,V gene,CDR3 DNA,CDR3 protein
few,TRBD1,16,TRBJ1-5,TRBV6-2/TRBV6-3,TGTGCCAGCAGTTACTCTCACAGGGGGTACAATCAGCCCCAGCATTTT,CASSYSHRGYNQPQHF
many,TRBD2,17,TRBJ2-7,TRBV5-1,TGCGCCAGCAGCTTGCCTGCTAGCGGGGGGCTCTCCTACGAGCAGTACTTC,CASSLPASGGLSYEQYF
NA,NA,15,TRBJ2-5,TRBV10-3,TGTGCCATCAGTGAGTCCGGGACTCGCCAAGAGACCCAGTACTTC,CAISESGTRQETQYF
many,NA,13,TRBJ1-1,TRBV29-1,TGCAGCGTTTGGGCGGCAATGAACACTGAAGCTTTCTTT,CSVWAAMNTEAFF
NA,TRBD2,15,TRBJ2-1,TRBV28,TGTGCCAGCAGCGACCCGGGACTAGGTTTAAATGAGCAGTTCTTC,CASSDPGLGLNEQFF
few,NA,16,TRBJ2-2,TRBV29-1,TGCAGCGCCGTCCCTACTCAGGGTTCGAACACCGGGGAGCTGTTTTTT,CSAVPTQGSNTGELFF
few,TRBD1,15,TRBJ2-3,TRBV6-1,TGTGCCAGCAGCAACCGGGACAGGCAGGGAGATACGCAGTATTTT,CASSNRDRQGDTQYF
many,NA,12,TRBJ2-1,TRBV7-9,TGTGCCAGCAGCTCGACATACAATGAGCAGTTCTTC,CASSSTYNEQFF
few,NA,13,TRBJ1-5,TRBV28,TGTGCCAGCAGACCTCAGGGTAGTCAGCCCCAGCATTTT,CASRPQGSQPQHF
NA,NA,14,TRBJ2-2,TRBV14,TGTGCCAGCAGACTCGACGGGGCCTTCGGGGAGCTGTTTTTT,CASRLDGAFGELFF
few,TRBD2,20,TRBJ2-3,TRBV9,TGTGCCAGCAGCGTCAACCCTGAGGGACCTAGCGGGAGGGCGTCAGATACGCAGTATTTT,CASSVNPEGPSGRASDTQYF
NA,NA,16,TRBJ2-3,TRBV7-9,TGTGCCAGCAGCTTATTACGGCTAGCGAGCACAGATACGCAGTATTTT,CASSLLRLASTDTQYF
many,NA,14,TRBJ2-5,TRBV7-8,TGTGCCAGCAGCTTCGCAGGGGACCAAGAGACCCAGTACTTC,CASSFAGDQETQYF
NA,TRBD1,14,TRBJ1-2,TRBV6-1,TGTGCCAGCAGCCTCCGGGACAGGGGTTATGGCTACACCTTC,CASSLRDRGYGYTF
few,NA,16,TRBJ2-5,TRBV5-1,TGCGCCAGCAGCCTCACCGGGACGGTGACCCAAGAGACCCAGTACTTC,CASSLTGTVTQETQYF
many,NA,17,TRBJ2-5,TRBV5-1,TGCGCCAGCAGCTTGGGAGGTAGGACTGACATTCAAGAGACCCAGTACTTC,CASSLGGRTDIQETQYF
few,NA,15,TRBJ2-7,TRBV6-2/TRBV6-3,TGTGCCAGCAGTCCCCCCGGCAGGATCCACTACGAGCAGTACTTC,CASSPPGRIHYEQYF
NA,TRBD2,15,TRBJ2-5,TRBV20-1,TGCAGTGCTGCTTCGGTACTAGCGGGGTCAGAGACCCAGTACTTC,CSAASVLAGSETQYF
once,TRBD2,16,TRBJ2-3,TRBV16,TGTGCCAGCAGCCAATATCCCAGGGAGGGTACAGATACGCAGTATTTT,CASSQYPREGTDTQYF
NA,NA,14,TRBJ2-7,TRBV11-2,TGTGCCAGCAGCTGGGATTCCCGGGTCTACGAGCAGTACTTC,CASSWDSRVYEQYF
NA,TRBD2,18,TRBJ2-5,TRBV4-1,TGCGCCAGCAGCCAGACAGCTCGACTAGCGGGGGCTCAAGAGACCCAGTACTTC,CASSQTARLAGAQETQYF
NA,NA,14,TRBJ2-5,TRBV7-3,TGTGCCAGCAGCTCGGACAGCAACCAAGAGACCCAGTACTTC,CASSSDSNQETQYF
many,TRBD1,15,TRBJ2-7,TRBV15,TGTGCCACCAGCAAAGTACCGGGACAGAGTTACGAGCAGTACTTC,CATSKVPGQSYEQYF
NA,NA,15,TRBJ2-7,TRBV6-5,TGTGCCAGCAGTTACTCTAACTCAGTCACCTACGAGCAGTACTTC,CASSYSNSVTYEQYF
few,TRBD2,15,TRBJ2-1,TRBV5-4,TGTGCCAGCAGCTTGGGCGGGAGCCTCTACAATGAGCAGTTCTTC,CASSLGGSLYNEQFF
many,TRBD2,17,TRBJ2-3,TRBV20-1,TGCAGTGCTAGAGATCTGACTAGCGGGTCCCTAAGGGATACGCAGTATTTT,CSARDLTSGSLRDTQYF
many,NA,15,TRBJ2-2,TRBV6-5,TGTGCCAGCAGTTACGGGGACTCGTGGTCCGGGGAGCTGTTTTTT,CASSYGDSWSGELFF
NA,TRBD2,15,TRBJ2-4,TRBV4-2,TGTGCCAGCAGCTCAAATCTAGCGGTCAAAAACATTCAGTACTTC,CASSSNLAVKNIQYF
few,NA,16,TRBJ2-7,TRBV28,TGTGCCAGCAGAACCCGGGGGCGGGAGCTTTCCTACGAGCAGTACTTC,CASRTRGRELSYEQYF
many,TRBD2,16,TRBJ2-3,TRBV20-1,TGCAGTGCTAGAGATCATGGGCGGGGGAGCACAGATACGCAGTATTTT,CSARDHGRGSTDTQYF
NA,NA,16,TRBJ2-3,TRBV20-1,TGCAGTGCTACCGATAATATAGGGGCTAGCACAGATACGCAGTATTTT,CSATDNIGASTDTQYF
few,NA,15,TRBJ2-3,TRBV18,TGTGCCAGCTCACCAGGTCGAGGGGGCACAGATACGCAGTATTTT,CASSPGRGGTDTQYF
few,NA,14,TRBJ2-5,TRBV7-2,TGTGCCAGCAGCTTAGGGATTCCGCAAGAGACCCAGTACTTC,CASSLGIPQETQYF
NA,NA,14,TRBJ2-5,TRBV5-1,TGCGCCAGCGGGGCAGGCCGACACCAAGAGACCCAGTACTTC,CASGAGRHQETQYF
few,TRBD1,16,TRBJ2-5,TRBV20-1,TGCAGTGCTAGAGGACCCCCGGGACAGGGTAAAGAGACCCAGTACTTC,CSARGPPGQGKETQYF
NA,NA,14,TRBJ1-2,TRBV7-2,TGTGCCAGCAGCCTCCGGACAGCCCTCCATGAGAACACCTTC,CASSLRTALHENTF
NA,NA,15,TRBJ2-3,TRBV7-9,TGTGCCAGCAGCTACCATAGGATTAAGGCAGATACGCAGTATTTT,CASSYHRIKADTQYF
once,TRBD1,14,TRBJ2-7,TRBV6-2/TRBV6-3,TGTGCCAGCAACGACAGGGTGCCCTCCTACGAGCAGTACTTC,CASNDRVPSYEQYF
few,TRBD1,15,TRBJ1-2,TRBV4-1,TGCGCCAGCAGCTCAGGGAGGGGGCATAACTATGGCTACACCTTC,CASSSGRGHNYGYTF
many,TRBD1,14,TRBJ1-4,TRBV12-3/TRBV12-4,TGTGCCAGCCTGGACAGGGTGACTAATGAAAAACTGTTTTTT,CASLDRVTNEKLFF
NA,NA,15,TRBJ2-5,TRBV4-3,TGCGCCAGCAGCCAAGCGTCAGGGTCGGGGGAGACCCAGTACTTC,CASSQASGSGETQYF
NA,NA,14,TRBJ2-2,TRBV24-1,TGTGCCACCAGTGGCAGGGTTGGTACCGGGGAGCTGTTTTTT,CATSGRVGTGELFF
few,TRBD2,17,TRBJ2-7,TRBV20-1,TGCAGTGCTAGACAAAGACTAGCGGGAGAGGGATGGTACGAGCAGTACTTC,CSARQRLAGEGWYEQYF
NA,TRBD2,16,TRBJ2-1,TRBV11-3,TGTGCCAGCAGCCGGGGGGGGACTAGTATGTACAATGAGCAGTTCTTC,CASSRGGTSMYNEQFF
NA,NA,12,TRBJ2-1,TRBV7-2,TGTGCCAGCAAGCCCGGCGCCGGTGAGCAGTTCTTC,CASKPGAGEQFF
NA,NA,13,TRBJ1-1,TRBV11-3,TGTGCCAGCAGCTTAGCAGCCGGGACCGAAGCTTTCTTT,CASSLAAGTEAFF
NA,NA,15,TRBJ2-5,TRBV21-1,TGTGCCAGTCACGGGACTAGCGGGGTTCAAGAGACCCAGTACTTC,CASHGTSGVQETQYF
many,NA,13,TRBJ1-2,TRBV29-1,TGCAGCGTTGATCTACCAGGAAACTATGGCTACACCTTC,CSVDLPGNYGYTF